This T cell receptor (beta chain) comes out of a study of T cell responses to AZD1222 COVID-19 vaccine. Assay used: immunoSEQ multiplex PCR; TCRdb lists only in-frame clones, some missing. The data contain some 150,000 clones, about 92% of them singletons. V gave up 5 bases and J gave up 10 bases; unmatched junction bases: 9. The CDR3 consists of 15 residues. Germline-derived CDR1 and CDR2 are MNHEY and SMNVEV (reference sequence). Concerning this clone itself: The antigen is unknown.

Whole-study results and caveats: Sampling captured repertoires only after the peak T cell response.

The sequenced sample was peripheral blood, obtained on day 0 of AZD1222 vaccination. The rearrangement links TRBV27 to TRBJ1-6, with 9 bases lining up with TRBD1. The TCR comes from an adult in good health. The CDR3 DNA sequence: TGTGCCAGCAGTAGCCTCCGGGACAGGGAATCACCCCTCCACTTT. This translates into CASSSLRDRESPLHF.